One sample yielded the 29 T cell receptor beta chains listed below, sequenced in a study of blood T cell repertoires in COVID-19. Assay: immunoSEQ multiplex PCR; the TCRdb copy retains only in-frame clones and omits some. The table lists over 50,000 clones, less than 90% of them singletons. Sequences were obtained from peripheral blood. These receptors were obtained from a human donor in a cohort sampled during active COVID-19.

The V gene is TRBV4-1, the J gene TRBJ2-3; TRBD1 agrees at 11 bases. There are 17 residues in the CDR3. V was pared by 3 bases and J by 5 bases, with 10 bases of the junction left unmatched. Germline assignment: CDR1 MGHRA and CDR2 YSYEKL. The CDR3 reads CASSHARGTGGEDTQYF. DNA for the CDR3: TGCGCCAGCAGCCACGCCCGGGGGACAGGGGGGGAAGATACGCAGTATTTT.

This chain uses TRBV6-5 with TRBJ1-2; unclear D gene. Germline V gives CDR1 MNHEY, CDR2 SVGAGI. V was clipped by 6 bases and J by 4 bases, with 12 bases between them. The CDR3 runs to 13 residues. CDR3 region: CASSPQESYGYTF. The CDR3, as DNA: TGTGCCAGCAGCCCGCAGGAAAGCTATGGCTACACCTTC.

This clone was recorded once. The chain uses TRBV4-1 and TRBJ2-1; D possibly corresponds to TRBD2 (6 bases). The CDR3 runs to 17 residues. Looked up from germline, CDR1 is MGHRA and CDR2 is YSYEKL. Trimming pared 1 base from V and 0 bases from J, leaving 13 bases between. The CDR3 loop is CASSQGEAAPSYNEQFF. CDR3 nucleotides: TGCGCCAGCAGCCAAGGGGAGGCGGCCCCCTCCTACAATGAGCAGTTCTTC.

The chain employs TRBV7-2 and TRBJ2-7, with D tentatively TRBD1 (6 bases). The CDR3 has 15 residues. V lost 5 bases, J lost 0 bases, and 14 bases lay in between. Germline V gives CDR1 SGHTA, CDR2 FQGNSA. CDR3 region: CASSRSTGSSYEQYF. As DNA, the CDR3 is TGTGCCAGCAGCCGCTCGACAGGTAGCTCCTACGAGCAGTACTTC.

This chain joins TRBV2 and TRBJ2-1, with TRBD2 matching 14 bases. CDR1 is SNHLY and CDR2 is FYNNEI in the germline V gene. V was pared by 4 bases and J by 12 bases, with 11 bases of the junction left unmatched. The CDR3 sequence is 16 residues long. The CDR3 protein is CASSVSGTSGRVMQFF. The CDR3, as DNA: TGTGCCAGCAGTGTTTCTGGGACTAGCGGGAGAGTAATGCAGTTCTTC.

The chain recombines TRBV3-1 (or the pseudogene TRBV3-2) with TRBJ2-7, with 12 nucleotides matching TRBD1. J was trimmed by 10 bases and V by 5 bases; bases with no gene match: 9. Germline V gene lookup returns CDR1 LGHDT and CDR2 YNNKEL (reference sequence). This CDR3 region has 14 residues. The CDR3 sequence is CASSVSGQGANQYF. CDR3 DNA: TGTGCCAGCAGCGTTTCGGGACAGGGGGCGAACCAGTACTTC.

The V gene is TRBV19, the J gene TRBJ1-2, with 11 positions matching TRBD1. The CDR3 contains 15 residues. The J segment lost 8 bases and the V segment lost 5 bases, leaving 10 bases of the junction unmatched. Germline V gene lookup returns CDR1 LNHDA and CDR2 SQIVND (reference sequence). CDR3 amino acids: CASSEAGTGGLGYTF. As DNA, the CDR3 is TGTGCCAGTAGTGAAGCCGGGACAGGGGGTTTGGGCTACACCTTC. The full variable domain, its missing parts supplied by reference TRBV19 and TRBJ1-2, is DGGITQSPKYLFRKEGQNVTLSCEQNLNHDAMYWYRQDPGQGLRLIYYSQIVNDFQKGDIAEGYSVSREKKESFPLTVTSAQKNPTAFYLCASSEAGTGGLGYTFGSGTRLTVV.

This clone has more than one count but fewer than ten. The rearrangement joins TRBV3-1 (or the pseudogene TRBV3-2) to TRBJ2-3, with D unclear. The germline gives CDR1 LGHDT, CDR2 YNNKEL (reference sequence). Between the trimmed V and J ends, which lost 4 bases and 8 bases, there was a span of 10 bases. This CDR3 is 12 amino acids long. CDR3 coding DNA: TGTGCCAGCAGCCCCTATCCGGGTACGCAGTATTTT. Translating gives CASSPYPGTQYF.

The gene calls are TRBV27 and TRBJ1-6; D gene unclear. CDR1 and CDR2 (germline): MNHEY, SMNVEV (reference sequence). V gave up 6 bases and J gave up 14 bases, with 17 bases separating them. This CDR3 has 13 amino acids. This CDR3 is CASRYPGEGALHF. CDR3 in DNA: TGTGCCAGCAGGTACCCTGGGGAGGGTGCCCTCCACTTT.

The chain has TRBV5-5 and TRBJ2-3, with TRBD1 matching over 7 bases. Germline V gene lookup returns CDR1 SGHKS and CDR2 YYEKEE (reference sequence). The trim removed 4 bases at V and 5 bases at J, leaving 10 bases unmatched. The length of the CDR3 is 15 residues. The CDR3 DNA sequence: TGTGCCAGCAGCCTAACCTGGACAGGCGGAGATACGCAGTATTTT. Protein product: CASSLTWTGGDTQYF.

V and J are TRBV30 and TRBJ2-2, with 9 bases that match TRBD2. With 0 bases clipped from V and 1 base from J, the junction kept 12 bases outside the gene matches. From germline, CDR1 is GTSNPN and CDR2 SVGIG (reference sequence). The length of the CDR3 is 19 residues. In nucleotides, the CDR3 is TGTGCCTGGAGTGTACATCCGGTTAGCGGGAGAGTGAACACCGGGGAGCTGTTTTTT. It translates to CAWSVHPVSGRVNTGELFF.

The genes are TRBV29-1 and TRBJ2-7, with D possibly being TRBD2 (5 bases). The CDR3 consists of 13 residues. Germline CDR1 and CDR2: SQVTM and ANQGSEA. Between the trimmed V and J ends, which lost 2 bases and 7 bases, there was a span of 15 bases. DNA of the CDR3: TGCAGCGTTGAAACATACAGCCCGGGGGAGCAGTACTTC. Its protein product is CSVETYSPGEQYF.

The chain joins TRBV5-4 to TRBJ1-1, with D maybe TRBD1 (5 bases). The CDR3 is 14 amino acids. V was trimmed by 0 bases and J by 3 bases, leaving 9 bases between them. The V gene's germline CDR1 is SGHNT and CDR2 YYREEE (reference sequence). In nucleotides, the CDR3 is TGTGCCAGCAGCTTGGCCGGGGGGGACACTGAAGCTTTCTTT. It translates to CASSLAGGDTEAFF.

The genes are TRBV4-1 and TRBJ2-7; tentative D call: TRBD1 (6 bases). Trimming pared 1 base from V and 1 base from J, leaving 20 bases between. CDR1 and CDR2 from the germline V gene are MGHRA and YSYEKL. This CDR3 is built from 18 residues. The CDR3 protein is CASSQGGGRRRGSYEQYF. CDR3 DNA: TGCGCCAGCAGCCAAGGGGGTGGGAGAAGAAGGGGGTCCTACGAGCAGTACTTC.

This rearrangement joins TRBV7-9 to TRBJ2-5; 12 bases are shared with TRBD2. The CDR3 loop spans 16 amino acids. Germline values: CDR1 SEHNR, CDR2 FQNEAQ (reference sequence). The trim removed 5 bases at V and 5 bases at J, leaving 9 bases unmatched. CDR3 in amino acids: CASSPSTSGRVETQYF. The CDR3 DNA follows: TGTGCCAGCAGCCCTTCGACTAGCGGGAGAGTCGAGACCCAGTACTTC.

The chain links TRBV4-3 to TRBJ1-5, with D maybe TRBD1 (5 bases). Germline V CDR1 and CDR2: LGHNA, YSLEER. The CDR3 contains 16 residues. Deletions cut 0 bases from V and 2 bases from J, with 11 bases between. For the CDR3, the DNA is TGCGCCAGCAGCCAAGAATGGGGCAGGGGCAATCAGCCCCAGCATTTT. Its translation is CASSQEWGRGNQPQHF.

The CDR3 is CASSQSAAVVYEQYF. In nucleotides, the CDR3 is TGTGCCAGCAGCCAATCCGCAGCGGTTGTCTACGAGCAGTACTTC. The chain uses TRBV4-2 and TRBJ2-7, with D possibly TRBD2 on 5 matching bases. Germline loops: CDR1 LGHNA, CDR2 YNFKEQ. V was pared by 2 bases and J by 3 bases, with 14 bases between. There are 15 residues in the CDR3.

The chain recombines TRBV24-1 with TRBJ2-3, with 8 bases identical to TRBD2. The CDR3 covers 15 residues. Unmatched junction bases numbered 7, after V lost 4 bases and J lost 5 bases. The V gene's germline CDR1 is KGHDR and CDR2 SFDVKD. CDR3 protein: CATSETGGPGDTQYF. The DNA of the CDR3 is TGTGCCACCAGTGAAACGGGAGGGCCAGGAGATACGCAGTATTTT.

The CDR3 DNA sequence: TGTGCCAGCAGTTACTCATCAGGGGTTGACTCTGATGGCTACACCTTC. It codes for CASSYSSGVDSDGYTF. The chain links TRBV6-5 to TRBJ1-2; D may be TRBD1 (6 bases). CDR1 is MNHEY, CDR2 SVGAGI, per germline. The CDR3 length is 16 residues. With 0 bases removed from V and 6 bases from J, the gap between germline ends came to 17 bases.

V usage is TRBV28 and J usage is TRBJ2-7; 9 bases align to TRBD1. Germline assignment: CDR1 MDHEN and CDR2 SYDVKM. This CDR3 region has 13 residues. The J segment lost 5 bases and the V segment lost 6 bases, leaving 5 bases of the junction unmatched. CDR3 sequence reads: CASRGTGFNEQYF. CDR3 coding DNA: TGTGCCAGCAGGGGGACAGGGTTCAACGAGCAGTACTTC.

This clone has only a few counts. Other DNA sequences from this sample encode an identical CDR3 as well. The chain carries TRBV20-1 and TRBJ2-7; TRBD2 matches at 8 bases. J gave up 5 bases and V 6 bases, and 3 bases lay outside the gene matches. The length of the CDR3 is 11 residues. Per germline, CDR1 DFQATT and CDR2 SNEGSKA (reference sequence). CDR3 sequence (DNA): TGCAGTGCCACTAGCGGTCACGAGCAGTACTTC. Protein: CSATSGHEQYF.

The chain recombines TRBV18 with TRBJ2-1; D is perhaps TRBD2 (6 bases). V was trimmed by 8 bases and J by 4 bases, leaving 12 bases between them. CDR3 length: 13 residues. Germline V gives CDR1 KGHSH, CDR2 LQKENI. The CDR3 region is CASASRGYNEQFF. The CDR3 DNA sequence: TGTGCCAGCGCTAGTCGGGGGTACAATGAGCAGTTCTTC.

This clone was picked up one time. The V gene is TRBV10-1, the J gene TRBJ1-3; the D is unclear. V was trimmed by 0 bases and J by 0 bases, leaving 6 bases between them. CDR1 is WNHNN, CDR2 SYGVQD, per germline (reference sequence). The CDR3 extends over 15 amino acids. The CDR3 DNA reads as TGCGCCAGCAGTGAGTCGGTGGCCTCTGGAAACACCATATATTTT. It specifies CASSESVASGNTIYF.

The chain joins TRBV3-1 (or the pseudogene TRBV3-2) to TRBJ1-6; no definite D call. Germline V gives CDR1 LGHDT, CDR2 YNNKEL (reference sequence). This CDR3 region has 14 residues. V gave up 2 bases and J gave up 6 bases, with 8 bases separating them. DNA for the CDR3: TGTGCCAGCAGCCAAAGTTACAGTAATTCACCCCTCCACTTT. The encoded protein is CASSQSYSNSPLHF.

The chain uses TRBV5-5 and TRBJ1-2, with TRBD1 matching over 8 bases. Looked up from germline, CDR1 is SGHKS and CDR2 is YYEKEE (reference sequence). This CDR3 contains 14 residues. V lost 7 bases and J lost 7; bases outside the gene matches: 12. CDR3 DNA sequence: TGTGCCAGCGGAACGACAGGGGTGGGGGTTGGCTACACCTTC. This encodes CASGTTGVGVGYTF. Drawing the rest from reference TRBV5-5 and TRBJ1-2, the complete variable domain is DAGVTQSPTHLIKTRGQQVTLRCSPISGHKSVSWYQQVLGQGPQFIFQYYEKEERGRGNFPDRFSARQFPNYSSELNVNALLLGDSALYLCASGTTGVGVGYTFGSGTRLTVV.

This chain uses TRBV7-9 with TRBJ2-2, with 9 bases that match TRBD2. This CDR3 region has 16 residues. Germline trimming cut 3 bases from V and 7 bases from J; bases unmatched to any gene: 9. Germline V gives CDR1 SEHNR, CDR2 FQNEAQ (reference sequence). The CDR3 protein is CASSLIAGGPIGELFF. The DNA of the CDR3 is TGTGCCAGCAGCTTGATCGCGGGAGGGCCTATCGGGGAGCTGTTTTTT.

The rearrangement links TRBV28 to TRBJ1-5, with a possible D match to TRBD1 (6 bases). The CDR3 runs to 13 residues. Looked up from germline, CDR1 is MDHEN and CDR2 is SYDVKM. V gave up 7 bases and J gave up 6 bases, with 13 bases separating them. The DNA for the CDR3 is TGTGCCAGCAAAGACAGGTGGAGTCAGCCCCAGCATTTT. Translated, it gives CASKDRWSQPQHF.

This sequence joins TRBV5-5 and TRBJ1-1; 7 bases map to TRBD1. In germline, CDR1 is SGHKS, CDR2 YYEKEE (reference sequence). The CDR3 length is 15 residues. V was pared by 1 base and J by 0 bases, with 3 bases of the junction left unmatched. The CDR3 is CASSLLTGMNTEAFF. The CDR3 coding sequence is TGTGCCAGCAGCTTGCTGACAGGGATGAACACTGAAGCTTTCTTT.

V gene TRBV5-1 combines with J gene TRBJ2-1; TRBD2 aligns across 11 bases. Germline V gives CDR1 SGHRS, CDR2 YFSETQ. V lost 8 bases to trimming and J lost 6 bases; unmatched junction nucleotides: 4. The CDR3 contains 13 residues. CDR3 sequence reads: CASTSGSSNEQFF. The CDR3 coding sequence is TGCGCCAGTACTAGCGGGAGTAGCAATGAGCAGTTCTTC.